This T cell receptor beta chain came from a study of blood T cells in healthy people across ages. Across the study: About one barcoded beta molecule per two T cells was captured by template switching.

Germline V gene lookup returns CDR1 SNHLY and CDR2 FYNNEI. The length of the CDR3 is 15 residues. V was pared by 10 bases and J by 5 bases, with 24 bases between. Study outcomes and limitations: One million T cells yielded diversity estimates that were considered underestimates.

A second PCR, run for about 6 to 11 cycles, used a sample-barcoded 5' primer plus a J-beta primer mix. TCRdb reprocessed the 5' RACE reads with MiXCR, giving one entry per CDR3 protein. This table has a few hundred thousand distinct CDR3 sequences, 50% to 60% appearing once. There are a few counts of this clonotype. Its antigen is not known. Samples had at least 7 million PBMCs isolated from them. The specimen was blood. The origin of this receptor is a man in his sixties in good health. The V and J genes are TRBV2 and TRBJ2-7, with D possibly matching TRBD1 (5 bases). CDR3 amino acids: CATLERQTALDEQYF. Written as DNA, the CDR3 is TGTGCCACCCTAGAACGGCAGACAGCATTAGACGAGCAGTACTTC.